The clone carrying this TCR beta chain was seen only once. This may arise from a read error, as a much more abundant clone is one base away. Only in-frame clones appear in the TCRdb table, and some are missing; sequencing was by immunoSEQ multiplex PCR. The repertoire has about 89,000 clones, about 78% of them found once; the top ten carry approximately 14%. The data stem from a study of blood T cell repertoires in COVID-19. The junction had 2 bases not matched to a gene; V was cut back by 6 bases and J by 2 bases. The CDR3 has 14 amino acids. Germline V gene data show CDR1 as ENHRY and CDR2 as SYGVKD.

This TCR came from a woman older than 75 with acute or convalescent COVID-19. The rearrangement uses TRBV10-3 and TRBJ1-3, with TRBD1 identical over 9 bases. Sequenced sample: peripheral blood. The chain's CDR3 is CAIRRTGAGNTIYF. CDR3 bases: TGTGCCATCAGGAGGACAGGGGCTGGAAACACCATATATTTT.